The clone carrying this T cell receptor (beta chain) was counted only a few times. Its antigen is undetermined. The CDR3 is 14 residues long. Trimming shortened V by 4 bases and J by 1 base, and 11 bases separated the two germline ends. CDR1 SGHNT and CDR2 YYREEE come from the germline V gene (reference sequence). TCRdb's copy holds only in-frame clones and misses some; the assay was immunoSEQ multiplex PCR. The table records under 200,000 clones, 87% of them present only once. Researchers grouped second doses given at about 4 or about 12 weeks into one pool. The sample comes from a study of T cell responses to AZD1222 COVID-19 vaccine. Study outcomes and limitations: Only a handful of people who got AZD1222 tested seropositive at baseline. Repertoires were obtained solely post-peak T cell response. It should be noted that donors were predominantly white British and more often female, and clonal diversity was possibly underestimated.

V and J are TRBV5-4 and TRBJ1-1; no reliable D call. The origin of this receptor is an adult who received the AZD1222 COVID-19 vaccine. Specimen: peripheral blood, collected 28 days after the second AZD1222 dose. CDR3 nucleotide sequence: TGTGCCAGCAGCCAGTGGGGATGGAACACTGAAGCTTTCTTT. It encodes CASSQWGWNTEAFF. The whole variable domain, filled in from reference TRBV5-4 and TRBJ1-1, reads ETGVTQSPTHLIKTRGQQVTLRCSSQSGHNTVSWYQQALGQGPQFIFQYYREEENGRGNFPPRFSGLQFPNYSSELNVNALELDDSALYLCASSQWGWNTEAFFGQGTRLTVV.